A single TCR beta chain is shown here with its context. Profiling relied on immunoSEQ multiplex PCR, and the TCRdb table lists in-frame clones only, not all of them. The sample lists over 250,000 clones; over 65% were seen once. Looked up from germline, CDR1 is MNHNS and CDR2 is SASEGT. The CDR3 spans 15 residues. After removal of 3 bases from V and 4 bases from J, the junction contained 6 bases not matched to a gene. These data come from a study of blood T cell repertoires in COVID-19. Across the whole study: Specimens from acute and convalescent COVID-19 originated in the United States, Italy and Spain. Sources were T cells, B-cell-depleted T cells, or PBMCs; the material itself was cDNA or gDNA.

The sequence came from an elderly woman with acute or convalescent COVID-19. Sequenced material: peripheral blood. This chain links TRBV6-1 with TRBJ1-5, with 7 bases aligning to TRBD1. CDR3 amino acids: CASSDVGGFNQPQHF. For the CDR3, the DNA is TGTGCCAGCAGTGATGTAGGGGGCTTTAATCAGCCCCAGCATTTT.